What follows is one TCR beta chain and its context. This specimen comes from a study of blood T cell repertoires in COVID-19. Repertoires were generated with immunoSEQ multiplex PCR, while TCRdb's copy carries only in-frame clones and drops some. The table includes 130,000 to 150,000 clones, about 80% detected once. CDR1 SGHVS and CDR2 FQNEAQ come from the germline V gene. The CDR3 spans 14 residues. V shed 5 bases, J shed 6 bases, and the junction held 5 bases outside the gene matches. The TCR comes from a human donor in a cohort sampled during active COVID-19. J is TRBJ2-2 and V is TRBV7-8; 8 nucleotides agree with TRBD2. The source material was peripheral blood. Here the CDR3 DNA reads TGTGCCAGCAGCGAAACAGCGGGGGCCGGGGAGCTGTTTTTT. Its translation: CASSETAGAGELFF.